This T cell receptor beta chain is from a study of control samples from healthy donors and cancer patients. The protocol was immunoSEQ multiplex PCR, while the TCRdb copy is restricted to in-frame clones and leaves out a portion. The table includes over 100,000 clones, 90% to 95% detected once. Source material: blood. The clonotype originates from a woman aged 18-29 years in good health.

The CDR3 DNA reads as TGCGCCAGCAGCTCAAATAGAGGGGTGGGGGCTGAAGCTTTCTTT. It is translated as CASSSNRGVGAEAFF. The chain carries TRBV5-1 and TRBJ1-1; D possibly corresponds to TRBD1 (5 bases). Between the trimmed V and J ends, which lost 3 bases and 6 bases, there was a span of 18 bases. This CDR3 comprises 15 residues. The germline V gene encodes CDR1 SGHRS and CDR2 YFSETQ.